These T cell receptor beta chains were read from a single sample in a study of T-cell memory formation after mild COVID-19. MiXCR, run by TCRdb on the 5' RACE reads, gives a single entry per CDR3 protein. The data hold some 490,000 distinct CDR3 sequences, with 15% to 20% observed a single time. Sequencing input: PBMCs or a T cell subset sorted from them (not recorded which). The origin of the receptors is an adult woman who had mild COVID-19 (a few samples of this study predate the infection). Cell type and time point are not known. Each CDR3 is given with its conserved first and last residue. Fields, in order: V gene, clone size, D gene, J gene, CDR3 protein, CDR3 DNA. The D gene is left open where the match is weak. A row's size may be missing; if present it is once, few, many or a size class.

>TRBV4-2|few|TRBD1|TRBJ2-7
CASSPKTGREQYF
TGTGCCAGCAGCCCGAAGACAGGGCGCGAGCAGTACTTC
>TRBV6-6|-|-|TRBJ1-1
CASSPQGNPEAFF
TGTGCCAGCAGCCCGCAGGGTAATCCTGAAGCTTTCTTT
>TRBV24-1|-|-|TRBJ1-1
CANSDPDKFGTEAFF
TGTGCCAACAGTGATCCTGACAAATTCGGCACTGAAGCTTTCTTT
>TRBV5-8|-|TRBD1|TRBJ2-5
CASSFDRVGETQYF
TGTGCCAGCAGCTTCGACAGGGTAGGAGAGACCCAGTACTTC
>TRBV5-1|many|TRBD1|TRBJ1-5
CASSLGGTGGNQPQHF
TGCGCCAGCAGCTTGGGCGGGACAGGAGGCAATCAGCCCCAGCATTTT
>TRBV6-6|few|TRBD1|TRBJ1-1
CASSPTTQGTHPAEAFF
TGTGCCAGCTCACCGACAACACAGGGGACTCATCCTGCTGAAGCTTTCTTT
>TRBV5-6|few|TRBD2|TRBJ2-1
CASSPPGLAGVEQFF
TGTGCCAGCAGCCCGCCGGGACTAGCGGGAGTAGAGCAGTTCTTC
>TRBV7-9|few|TRBD2|TRBJ2-3
CASSFTSGGITDTQYF
TGTGCCAGCAGCTTTACTAGCGGGGGGATCACAGATACGCAGTATTTT
>TRBV5-1|few|-|TRBJ2-7
CASSWRDGAYEQYF
TGCGCCAGCAGCTGGCGGGACGGAGCCTACGAGCAGTACTTC
>TRBV5-1|many|-|TRBJ2-5
CASSLNKAGSQETQYF
TGCGCCAGCAGCTTGAATAAGGCGGGATCTCAAGAGACCCAGTACTTC
>TRBV20-1|-|-|TRBJ2-7
CSARDRAGNRVSYEQYF
TGCAGTGCTAGAGATCGGGCGGGTAACAGGGTATCTTACGAGCAGTACTTC
>TRBV18|-|-|TRBJ2-3
CASSPPARTDTQYF
TGTGCCAGCTCACCCCCAGCCCGCACAGATACGCAGTATTTT
>TRBV4-1|-|-|TRBJ1-4
CASSQSWALANEKLFF
TGCGCCAGCAGCCAATCATGGGCACTGGCTAATGAAAAACTGTTTTTT
>TRBV4-1|-|TRBD2|TRBJ2-5
CASSQDAGGGEVTQYF
TGCGCCAGCAGCCAAGATGCGGGGGGCGGAGAGGTGACCCAGTACTTC
>TRBV3-1|few|TRBD1|TRBJ2-7
CASSQPTGSFYEQYF
TGTGCCAGCAGCCAACCGACAGGGTCATTTTACGAGCAGTACTTC
>TRBV29-1|few|TRBD1|TRBJ1-5
CSVALDRGQPQHF
TGCAGCGTTGCCCTAGACAGGGGTCAGCCCCAGCATTTT
>TRBV20-1|-|-|TRBJ1-1
CSARESGHGNTEAFF
TGCAGTGCTAGAGAAAGTGGGCACGGGAACACTGAAGCTTTCTTT
>TRBV4-1|-|TRBD2|TRBJ2-7
CASSRYIAGAYEQYF
TGCGCCAGCAGCCGCTACATAGCGGGGGCCTACGAGCAGTACTTC
>TRBV6-2/TRBV6-3|-|TRBD2|TRBJ2-3
CASNGLAGGPRDTQYF
TGTGCCAGCAACGGCCTAGCGGGGGGGCCGAGAGATACGCAGTATTTT
>TRBV7-2|-|TRBD1|TRBJ2-4
CASSRVLRDREYF
TGTGCCAGCAGCCGGGTTTTGCGAGACAGGGAGTACTTC
>TRBV7-3|-|-|TRBJ2-3
CASSLNGGLPINTQYF
TGTGCCAGCAGCTTGAACGGGGGACTCCCCATCAATACGCAGTATTTT
>TRBV20-1|-|-|TRBJ1-1
CSAARSPSGLVNTEAFF
TGCAGTGCTGCGAGGTCTCCAAGCGGATTAGTGAACACTGAAGCTTTCTTT
>TRBV7-6|many|-|TRBJ2-5
CASSILETQYF
TGTGCCAGCAGCATACTAGAGACCCAGTACTTC
>TRBV24-1|few|TRBD1|TRBJ2-3
CATSDLTGEWGTDTQYF
TGTGCCACCAGTGATTTGACAGGGGAGTGGGGCACAGATACGCAGTATTTT
>TRBV5-1|-|-|TRBJ1-3
CASSLPDSSGNTIYF
TGCGCCAGCAGCTTACCCGACAGCTCTGGAAACACCATATATTTT
>TRBV7-2|many|-|TRBJ1-1
CASSPYMNTEAFF
TGTGCCAGCAGCCCTTATATGAACACTGAAGCTTTCTTT
>TRBV4-2|-|-|TRBJ1-1
CASSHIVITENTEAFF
TGTGCCAGCAGCCACATAGTTATTACAGAGAACACTGAAGCTTTCTTT
>TRBV7-2|few|-|TRBJ1-4
CASSLARGIGEKLFF
TGTGCCAGCAGCTTAGCGCGGGGGATTGGGGAAAAACTGTTTTTT
>TRBV6-5|-|-|TRBJ1-2
CASRTSMRAPNYGYTF
TGTGCCAGCAGAACCTCTATGCGCGCACCTAACTATGGCTACACCTTC
>TRBV4-2|-|TRBD2|TRBJ2-7
CASSQGSAGEYEQYF
TGTGCCAGCAGCCAAGGTTCTGCGGGGGAATACGAGCAGTACTTC
>TRBV10-3|many|-|TRBJ2-1
CAISGNNEQFF
TGTGCCATCAGTGGCAACAATGAGCAGTTCTTC
>TRBV7-9|-|-|TRBJ2-2
CASSVRDGNTGELFF
TGTGCCAGCAGCGTCCGGGACGGGAACACCGGGGAGCTGTTTTTT
>TRBV12-3/TRBV12-4|-|-|TRBJ2-1
CASSRSGVYNEQFF
TGTGCCAGCAGCCGTTCAGGGGTCTACAATGAGCAGTTCTTC
>TRBV12-3/TRBV12-4|few|-|TRBJ1-5
CASSRGPSERGQPQHF
TGTGCCAGCAGCCGCGGACCATCCGAAAGGGGTCAGCCCCAGCATTTT
>TRBV19|-|-|TRBJ1-2
CASSSPGRIPYGYTF
TGTGCCAGTAGTTCGCCGGGACGGATACCATATGGCTACACCTTC
>TRBV6-4|many|TRBD2|TRBJ2-5
CASSEGTSGQETQYF
TGTGCCAGCAGCGAGGGGACTAGCGGCCAAGAGACCCAGTACTTC
>TRBV7-9|-|-|TRBJ2-7
CASSSTGKASYEQYF
TGTGCCAGCAGCTCTACAGGGAAGGCCTCCTACGAGCAGTACTTC
>TRBV9|-|-|TRBJ1-1
CASSVASGAEAFF
TGTGCCAGCAGCGTAGCTTCAGGCGCTGAAGCTTTCTTT
>TRBV7-7|-|-|TRBJ2-1
CASSLGPRGNEQFF
TGTGCTAGCAGCTTAGGCCCCCGGGGCAATGAGCAGTTCTTC
>TRBV5-1|few|TRBD2|TRBJ2-1
CASSYGLAGGYEQFF
TGCGCCAGCAGCTACGGACTAGCGGGAGGGTATGAGCAGTTCTTC
>TRBV12-3/TRBV12-4|-|TRBD2|TRBJ2-5
CDSSLVGGETQYF
TGTGACAGCAGTTTAGTCGGGGGGGAGACCCAGTACTTC